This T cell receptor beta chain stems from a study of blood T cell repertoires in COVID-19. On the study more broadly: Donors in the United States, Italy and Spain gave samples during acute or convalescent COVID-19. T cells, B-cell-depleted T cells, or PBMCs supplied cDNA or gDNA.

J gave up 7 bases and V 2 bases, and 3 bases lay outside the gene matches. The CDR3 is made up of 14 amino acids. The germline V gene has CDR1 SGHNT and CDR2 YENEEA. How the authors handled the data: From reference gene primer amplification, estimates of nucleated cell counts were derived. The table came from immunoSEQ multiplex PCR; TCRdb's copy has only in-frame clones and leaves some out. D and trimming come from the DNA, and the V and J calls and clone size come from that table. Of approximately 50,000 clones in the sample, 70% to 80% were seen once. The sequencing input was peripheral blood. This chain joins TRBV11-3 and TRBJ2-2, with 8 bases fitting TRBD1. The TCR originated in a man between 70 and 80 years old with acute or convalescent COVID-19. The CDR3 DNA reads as TGTGCCAGCAGCTTAAGGACAGGGATCGGGGAGCTGTTTTTT. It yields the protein CASSLRTGIGELFF.